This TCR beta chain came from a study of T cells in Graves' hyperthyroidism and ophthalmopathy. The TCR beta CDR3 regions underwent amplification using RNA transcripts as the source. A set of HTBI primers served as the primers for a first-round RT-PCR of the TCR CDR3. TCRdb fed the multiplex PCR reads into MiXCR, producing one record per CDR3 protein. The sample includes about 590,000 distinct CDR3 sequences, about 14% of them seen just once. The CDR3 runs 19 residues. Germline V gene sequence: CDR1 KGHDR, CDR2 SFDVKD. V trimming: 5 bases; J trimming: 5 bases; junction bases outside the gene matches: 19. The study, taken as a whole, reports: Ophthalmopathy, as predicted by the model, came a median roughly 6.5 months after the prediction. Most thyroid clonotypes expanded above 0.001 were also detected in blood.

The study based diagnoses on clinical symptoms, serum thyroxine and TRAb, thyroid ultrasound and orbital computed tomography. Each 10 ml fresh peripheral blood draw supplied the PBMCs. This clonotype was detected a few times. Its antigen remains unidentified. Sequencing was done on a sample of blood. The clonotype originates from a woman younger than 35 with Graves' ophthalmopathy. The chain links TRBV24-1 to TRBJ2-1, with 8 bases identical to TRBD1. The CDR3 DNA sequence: TGTGCCACCAGTGGGACCCCCAGGGGGCAGCGACGGGGTCACAATGAGCAGTTCTTC. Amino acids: CATSGTPRGQRRGHNEQFF.